This TCR beta chain appears in the sequencing data of a study of T cells in Graves' hyperthyroidism and ophthalmopathy. This clonotype was found a few times. Amplification yielded TCR beta CDR3 regions, with RNA transcripts as the source. A set of HTBI primers served as the primers for a first-round RT-PCR of the TCR CDR3. TCRdb fed the multiplex PCR reads into MiXCR, producing one record per CDR3 protein. Of hundreds of thousands of distinct CDR3 sequences in the sample, 16% were seen once. The CDR3 sequence is 12 residues long. CDR1 and CDR2 from the germline V gene are DFQATT and SNEGSKA (reference sequence). Trimming took off 5 bases at V and 3 bases at J, with 10 bases between the two ends.

This chain joins TRBV20-1 and TRBJ1-1; weak D call: TRBD1 (5 bases). The sequence came from a woman under 30 with Graves' hyperthyroidism. Sequences were obtained from blood. The CDR3 DNA sequence: TGCAGTGCTGGGGGGGTTTACACTGAAGCTTTCTTT. Amino acids: CSAGGVYTEAFF.